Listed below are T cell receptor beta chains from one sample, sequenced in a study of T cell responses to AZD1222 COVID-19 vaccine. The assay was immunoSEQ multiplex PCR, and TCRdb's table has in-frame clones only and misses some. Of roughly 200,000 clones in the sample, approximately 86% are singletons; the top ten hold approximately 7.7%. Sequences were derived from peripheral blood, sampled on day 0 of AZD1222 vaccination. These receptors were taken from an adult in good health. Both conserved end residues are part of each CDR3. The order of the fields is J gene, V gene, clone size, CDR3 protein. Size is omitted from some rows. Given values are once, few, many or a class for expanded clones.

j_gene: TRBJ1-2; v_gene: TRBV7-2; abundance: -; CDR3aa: CASSPTPGHYGYTF
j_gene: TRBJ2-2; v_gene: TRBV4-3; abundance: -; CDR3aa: CASSQDPLAGGTGELFF
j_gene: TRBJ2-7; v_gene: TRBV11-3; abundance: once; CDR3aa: CASSLDEGPVYEQYF
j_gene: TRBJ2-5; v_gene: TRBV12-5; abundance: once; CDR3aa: CASLGGAETQYF
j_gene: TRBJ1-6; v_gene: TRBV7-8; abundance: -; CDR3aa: CASSPAIRDSPLHF
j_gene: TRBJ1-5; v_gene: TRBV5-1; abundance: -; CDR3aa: CASSLGDNLSNQPQHF
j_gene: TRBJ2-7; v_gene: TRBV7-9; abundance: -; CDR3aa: CASSRLGTGGREQYF
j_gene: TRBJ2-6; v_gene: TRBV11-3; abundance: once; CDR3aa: CASSSTGSGANVLTF
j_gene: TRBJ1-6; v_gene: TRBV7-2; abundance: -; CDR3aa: CASSSGISSPLHF
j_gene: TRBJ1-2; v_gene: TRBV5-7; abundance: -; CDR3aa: CASSPSLTGGDGYTF
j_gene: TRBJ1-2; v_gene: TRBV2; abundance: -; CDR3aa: CASSEARQVVSTF
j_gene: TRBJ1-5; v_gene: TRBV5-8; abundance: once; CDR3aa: CASRPPGFGNQPQHF
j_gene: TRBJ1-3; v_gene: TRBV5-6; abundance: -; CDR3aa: CASSLVPRTRVRNTIYF
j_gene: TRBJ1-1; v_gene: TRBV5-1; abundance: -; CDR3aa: CASSLWGSAEAFF
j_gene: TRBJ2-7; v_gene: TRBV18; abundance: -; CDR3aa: CASSRPGQGNYEQYF
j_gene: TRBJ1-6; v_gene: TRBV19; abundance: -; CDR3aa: CASKDSVNSPLHF
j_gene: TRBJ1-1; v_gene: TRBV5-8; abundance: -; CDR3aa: CASSLAPSGTEAFF
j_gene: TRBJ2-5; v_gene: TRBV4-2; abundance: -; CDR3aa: CASSPRASESETQYF
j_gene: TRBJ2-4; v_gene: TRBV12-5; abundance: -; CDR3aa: CASGLVLGVRGKNIQYF
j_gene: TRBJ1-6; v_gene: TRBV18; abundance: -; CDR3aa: CASSPVAGAINSPLHF
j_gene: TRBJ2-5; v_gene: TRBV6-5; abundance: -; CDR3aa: CASRKWTGEETQYF
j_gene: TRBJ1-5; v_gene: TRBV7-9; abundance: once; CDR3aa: CAIRLGDRPQHF
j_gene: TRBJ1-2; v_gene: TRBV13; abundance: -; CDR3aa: CASSATTGPGGYTF
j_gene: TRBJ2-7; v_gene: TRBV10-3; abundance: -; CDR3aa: CAISDSVGGFYEQYF
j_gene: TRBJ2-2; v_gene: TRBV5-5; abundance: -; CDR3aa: CASSSPITYTGELFF
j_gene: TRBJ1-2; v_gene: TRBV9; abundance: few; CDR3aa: CASSVGDRAYGYTF
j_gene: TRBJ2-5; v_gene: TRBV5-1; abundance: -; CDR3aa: CASSFTFQETQYF
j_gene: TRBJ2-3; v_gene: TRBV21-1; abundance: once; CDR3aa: CASSVRVGGGAKDTQYF
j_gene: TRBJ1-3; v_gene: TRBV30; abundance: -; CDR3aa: CACLGGLGNTIYF
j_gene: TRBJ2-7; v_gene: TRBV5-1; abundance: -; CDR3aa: CASRSRQGDYEQYF
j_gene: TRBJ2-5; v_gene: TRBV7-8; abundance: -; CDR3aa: CASSLGLGGAGETQYF
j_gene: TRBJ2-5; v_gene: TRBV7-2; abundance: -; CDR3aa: CASSIGLLETQYF
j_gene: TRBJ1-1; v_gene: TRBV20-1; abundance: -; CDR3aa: CSASSVGTEAFF